This TCR beta chain comes out of a study of T cell responses to AZD1222 COVID-19 vaccine. Study-level background: Second-dose schedules of about 4 or about 12 weeks were combined. Overall study results and limits: Repertoires were obtained only post-peak T cell response. Distributed over spike, vaccine-associated CD4 TCRs predominated at 160-218 and 743-854.

CDR1 and CDR2 from the germline V gene are SGDLS and YYNGEE. With 3 bases removed from V and 5 bases from J, the gap between germline ends came to 17 bases. This CDR3 comprises 15 residues. Details on this clone: The antigen remains unidentified.

Clones were read by immunoSEQ multiplex PCR, and TCRdb kept only the in-frame ones, dropping some. The sample contains around 150,000 clones, 84% of which appear only once. The receptor's source is an adult in good health. The chain recombines TRBV9 with TRBJ1-1, with D maybe TRBD1 (6 bases). The specimen comprised peripheral blood, sampled on day 0 of AZD1222 vaccination. CDR3 sequence: CASSGGGGGETEAFF. The CDR3 nucleotides read TGTGCCAGCAGCGGGGGAGGAGGGGGAGAAACTGAAGCTTTCTTT.